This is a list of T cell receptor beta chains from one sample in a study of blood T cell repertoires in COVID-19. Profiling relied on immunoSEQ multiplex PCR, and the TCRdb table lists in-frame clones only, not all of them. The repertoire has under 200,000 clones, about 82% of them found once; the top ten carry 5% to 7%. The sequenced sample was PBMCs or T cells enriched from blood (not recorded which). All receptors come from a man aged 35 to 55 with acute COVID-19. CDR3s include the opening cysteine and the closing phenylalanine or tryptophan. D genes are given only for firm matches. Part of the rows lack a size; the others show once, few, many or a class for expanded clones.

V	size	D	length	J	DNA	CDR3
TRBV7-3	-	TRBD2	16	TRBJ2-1	TGTGCCAGCAGCTTAAACCGCGCGGGAGAACTCAATGAGCAGTTCTTC	CASSLNRAGELNEQFF
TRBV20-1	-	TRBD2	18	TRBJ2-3	TGCAGTGCTAGTCCCCCTGCCGGGACTAGCGGGACCCCAGATACGCAGTATTTT	CSASPPAGTSGTPDTQYF
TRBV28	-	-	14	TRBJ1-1	TGTGCCTCTCACCGGGGTGCGATGAACACTGAAGCTTTCTTT	CASHRGAMNTEAFF
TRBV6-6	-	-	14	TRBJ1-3	TGTGCCAGCAGGACACCAGGGACAGGAAACACCATATATTTT	CASRTPGTGNTIYF
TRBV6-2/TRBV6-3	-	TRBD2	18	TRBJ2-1	TGTGCCAGCAGTGCGCCTAGCGGGATGGGGAGCTCCTACAATGAGCAGTTCTTC	CASSAPSGMGSSYNEQFF
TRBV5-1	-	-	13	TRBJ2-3	TGCGCCAGCAGCTTGGCCAGGGGAGATACGCAGTATTTT	CASSLARGDTQYF
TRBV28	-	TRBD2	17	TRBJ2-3	TGTGCCAGCAGCTTCCCCGACCGGAGCGGGAGAACAGATACGCAGTATTTT	CASSFPDRSGRTDTQYF
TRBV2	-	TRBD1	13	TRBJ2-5	TGTGCCAGGGGGACAGGGGGGCGTGAGACCCAGTACTTC	CARGTGGRETQYF
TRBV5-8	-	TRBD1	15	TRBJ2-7	TGTGCCAGCAGCTCCCCCGGGACAGGCTCCTACGAGCAGTACTTC	CASSSPGTGSYEQYF
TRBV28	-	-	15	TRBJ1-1	TGTGCCAGCGTACTTTCAGGGCGGATGAACACTGAAGCTTTCTTT	CASVLSGRMNTEAFF
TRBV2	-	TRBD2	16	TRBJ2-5	TGTGCCAGCAGCGGCCTCGGGACTAGCGGACAAGAGACCCAGTACTTC	CASSGLGTSGQETQYF
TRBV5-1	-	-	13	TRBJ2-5	TGCGCCAGCAGCAGTACGGGGCAAGAGACCCAGTACTTC	CASSSTGQETQYF
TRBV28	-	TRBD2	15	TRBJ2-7	TGTGCCAGTTTAACCCTCTCTAGCGGGGTACGCGAGCAGTACTTC	CASLTLSSGVREQYF
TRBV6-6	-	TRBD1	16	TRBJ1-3	TGTGCCAGCAGCCATCAGACAGGGGGCTCTGGAAACACCATATATTTT	CASSHQTGGSGNTIYF
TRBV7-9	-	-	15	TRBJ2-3	TGTGCCAGCCGGGGGAATTTAGGAAGCACAGATACGCAGTATTTT	CASRGNLGSTDTQYF
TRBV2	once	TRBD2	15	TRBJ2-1	TGTGCCAGCAGGCCCGGGACTAGCGGATGGAATGAGCAGTTCTTC	CASRPGTSGWNEQFF
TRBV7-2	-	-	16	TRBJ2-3	TGTGCCAGCAGCTCTAGGCCGGGAGTCTACACAGATACGCAGTATTTT	CASSSRPGVYTDTQYF
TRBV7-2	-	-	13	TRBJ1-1	TGTGCCAGCAGCTCGGGGCGGACAGTTGAAGCTTTCTTT	CASSSGRTVEAFF
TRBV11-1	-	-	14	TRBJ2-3	TGTGCCAGCAGCTTAAGGACTCTCCTAGATACGCAGTATTTT	CASSLRTLLDTQYF